Given below is one T cell receptor beta chain in context. Trimming shortened V by 8 bases and J by 5 bases, and 19 bases separated the two germline ends. CDR3 length equals 13 residues. Germline assignment: CDR1 SQVTM and CDR2 ANQGSEA. The source of the sample is a study of T cells of healthy individuals. One entry per CDR3 protein results from TCRdb running MiXCR on the 5' RACE reads. Of about 96,000 distinct CDR3 sequences detected, 17% appear once; the ten largest clones hold 6.2%. The TCR sequence derives from a human donor in good health. The rearrangement uses TRBV29-1 and TRBJ2-7; D might be TRBD1 (5 bases). CDR3 amino acids: CSSSGLTRNEQYF. The CDR3 DNA reads TGCAGCTCCTCAGGGTTAACGAGGAACGAGCAGTACTTC.